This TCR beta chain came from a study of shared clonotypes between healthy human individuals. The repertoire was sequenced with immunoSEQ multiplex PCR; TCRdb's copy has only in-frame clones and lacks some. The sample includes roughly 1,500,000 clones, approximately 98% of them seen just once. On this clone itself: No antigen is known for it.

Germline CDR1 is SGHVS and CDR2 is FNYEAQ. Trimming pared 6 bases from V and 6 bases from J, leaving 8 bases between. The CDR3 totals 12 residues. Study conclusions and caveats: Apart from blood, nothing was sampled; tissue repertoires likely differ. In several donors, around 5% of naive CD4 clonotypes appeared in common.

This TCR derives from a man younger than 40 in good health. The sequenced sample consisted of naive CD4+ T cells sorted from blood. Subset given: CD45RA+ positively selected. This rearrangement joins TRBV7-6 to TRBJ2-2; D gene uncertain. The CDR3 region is CASRGVAGELFF. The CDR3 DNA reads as TGTGCCAGCAGGGGTGTCGCCGGGGAGCTGTTTTTT.